One and the same sample provided the 19 T cell receptor beta chains below, sequenced in a study of T cells in women clearing cervical HPV infection. Profiled with immunoSEQ multiplex PCR; TCRdb holds only in-frame clones, not every one. The sample has under 20,000 clones. The sample was blood buffy coat. These TCRs come from a woman aged 18 to 75 with a cervical HPV16 infection that either progressed to CIN3+ or cleared (not recorded which).

This CDR3 is CASSWQGSYNEQFF. The covered CDR3 bases are TGTGCCAGCAGCTGGCAGGGCTCCTACAATGAG. This rearrangement joins TRBV5-4 to TRBJ2-1; D is possibly TRBD1 (5 bases). The sequenced fragment ends 3 residues before the CDR3 boundary, so the rest is inferred from the germline J gene. Germline V gene lookup returns CDR1 SGHNT and CDR2 YYREEE (reference sequence). The CDR3 is 14 residues long. The V gene lost 3 bases and the J gene lost 0 bases, with 7 bases spanning the gap. Filled out from reference TRBV5-4 and TRBJ2-1, the complete variable domain reads ETGVTQSPTHLIKTRGQQVTLRCSSQSGHNTVSWYQQALGQGPQFIFQYYREEENGRGNFPPRFSGLQFPNYSSELNVNALELDDSALYLCASSWQGSYNEQFFGPGTRLTVL.

As concerns this clone: The read finishes 3 residues shy of the CDR3 end, and the germline J gene is used to complete it. The chain carries TRBV20-1 and TRBJ2-7; D is possibly TRBD1 (6 bases). Between the trimmed V and J ends, which lost 2 bases and 3 bases, there was a span of 14 bases. The V gene's germline CDR1 is DFQATT and CDR2 SNEGSKA (reference sequence). This CDR3 region has 14 residues. The CDR3 sequence is CSARSGDTLYEQYF. The covered CDR3 bases are TGCAGTGCTAGAAGTGGGGACACCCTCTACGAG.

With regard to this clone: The CDR3 is cut off 3 residues early in the read; its end comes from the germline J gene. The chain carries TRBV4-1 and TRBJ1-5; D may be TRBD1 (5 bases). The ends were cut back, 1 base at V and 7 bases at J, with 14 bases in the middle. The germline V gene has CDR1 MGHRA and CDR2 YSYEKL. The CDR3 runs to 15 residues. Incomplete CDR3 DNA: TGCGCCAGCAGCCAAGTTGTCAGGGTAGGCCAGCCC. This sequence encodes CASSQVVRVGQP. The full CDR3 sequence reads CASSQVVRVGQPQHF.

A note on this clone: Read sequence stops 3 residues before the CDR3 end, and the germline J gene provides the missing end. Other DNA sequences in the same sample also yield this CDR3. The chain joins TRBV7-6 to TRBJ2-7, with D unclear. The CDR3 length is 13 residues. V was cut by 0 bases and J by 5 bases, with 8 bases left in between. Germline lookup yields CDR1 SGHVS and CDR2 FNYEAQ. The CDR3 DNA, read in part, is TGTGCCAGCAGCTTAGCCCTATACGACGAG. This codes for CASSLALYDE. The whole CDR3 protein reads CASSLALYDEQYF.

Worth noting for this clone: The read halts 3 residues ahead of the CDR3 end, with the missing end drawn from the germline J gene. This chain connects TRBV6-4 to TRBJ1-6; 9 bases are shared with TRBD1. Per the germline V gene, CDR1 is MRHNA and CDR2 is SNTAGT. The CDR3 totals 17 residues. J lost 2 bases, V lost 2 bases, and 4 bases had no gene match. Partial CDR3 DNA: TGTGCCAGCAGTGACCCCCGGGACAGGGCCTATAATTCACCC. Protein: CASSDPRDRAYNSP. The CDR3 in full is CASSDPRDRAYNSPLHF.

With regard to this clone: Read sequence stops 3 residues before the CDR3 end, and the germline J gene provides the missing end. The rearrangement links TRBV5-1 to TRBJ2-1; 9 positions match TRBD1. The germline gives CDR1 SGHRS, CDR2 YFSETQ. The CDR3 is 14 amino acids. Losses at the gene ends were 3 bases for V and 8 bases for J; bases not matched to a gene: 6. CDR3 DNA, as far as it was read: TGCGCCAGCAGCTACGGGACAGGGCGATATGAG. Translated, it gives CASSYGTGRYE. In full, the CDR3 is CASSYGTGRYEQFF.

Details on this clone: The read stops 3 residues short of the end of the CDR3; the missing end is completed from the germline J gene. V and J are TRBV4-1 and TRBJ2-2, with 8 positions matching TRBD1. The CDR3 extends over 15 amino acids. Germline CDR1 reads MGHRA; CDR2 reads YSYEKL. V gave up 5 bases and J gave up 4 bases; unmatched junction bases: 6. The CDR3 protein is CASSKRTGITGELFF. Incomplete CDR3 DNA: TGCGCCAGCAGCAAAAGGACAGGGATCACCGGGGAG.

On this clone: The read ends 3 residues early relative to the CDR3; the germline J gene fills the gap. This rearrangement joins TRBV20-1 to TRBJ2-1; 7 nucleotides align to TRBD2. Trimming removed 3 bases from V and 7 bases from J; junction bases left unmatched: 15. The length of the CDR3 is 16 residues. Germline assignment: CDR1 DFQATT and CDR2 SNEGSKA (reference sequence). The chain's CDR3 is CSASRGGLKARNEQFF. Partial CDR3 DNA: TGCAGTGCTAGTCGCGGGGGACTCAAGGCTAGGAATGAG.

The CDR3 DNA, read in part, is TGCGCCAGCAACGTCGGGGACAAAGACTACGAG. Its protein is CASNVGDKDYE. The CDR3 as a whole reads CASNVGDKDYEQYF. The rearrangement uses TRBV5-1 and TRBJ2-7; maybe TRBD1 (6 bases). The sequence runs out 3 residues before the end of the CDR3; the remainder is reconstructed from the germline J gene. Germline V gene data show CDR1 as SGHRS and CDR2 as YFSETQ. V dropped 6 bases and J dropped 3 bases, with 16 bases sitting between them. CDR3 length equals 14 residues. Filled out from reference TRBV5-1 and TRBJ2-7, the complete variable domain reads KAGVTQTPRYLIKTRGQQVTLSCSPISGHRSVSWYQQTPGQGLQFLFEYFSETQRNKGNFPGRFSGRQFSNSRSEMNVSTLELGDSALYLCASNVGDKDYEQYFGPGTRLTVT.

Concerning this clone itself: Sequencing ends 3 residues short of the CDR3 end; the germline J gene provides the rest. The chain joins TRBV6-1 to TRBJ2-3; weak D call: TRBD1 (5 bases). Germline-derived CDR1 and CDR2 are MNHNS and SASEGT. The CDR3 has 16 residues. V shed 2 bases and J shed 0 bases, with 12 bases lying between them. The sequenced part of the CDR3 DNA is TGTGCCAGCAGTGAATGGGGCAGGCGTAGCACAGATACG. Amino acid sequence: CASSEWGRRSTDT. The CDR3 reads in full as CASSEWGRRSTDTQYF.

Points on this clone: The DNA ends 3 residues before the CDR3 does, and the rest of the CDR3 is filled in from the germline J gene. The gene calls are TRBV6-4 and TRBJ1-2; 7 bases agree with TRBD1. The CDR3 extends over 16 amino acids. The germline gives CDR1 MRHNA, CDR2 SNTAGT. The V gene end was trimmed by 0 bases and the J gene end by 3 bases; junction bases not matched to a gene: 7. The CDR3 reads CASSDSRGGLDYGYTF. The DNA read from the CDR3 is TGTGCCAGCAGTGACTCTAGAGGGGGCTTGGACTATGGC.

Points on this clone: Coverage ceases 3 residues before the CDR3 finishes, and the germline J gene fills in the end. This rearrangement joins TRBV5-1 to TRBJ2-7; D unresolved. Germline V gives CDR1 SGHRS, CDR2 YFSETQ. CDR3 length equals 14 residues. V was trimmed by 4 bases and J by 2 bases, leaving 13 bases between them. CDR3 DNA (partial): TGCGCCAGCAGCAGAATAGCCTCCGCCTACGAG. It yields the protein CASSRIASAYE. The entire CDR3 reads CASSRIASAYEQYF. Supplemented by reference TRBV5-1 and TRBJ2-7, the full variable domain reads KAGVTQTPRYLIKTRGQQVTLSCSPISGHRSVSWYQQTPGQGLQFLFEYFSETQRNKGNFPGRFSGRQFSNSRSEMNVSTLELGDSALYLCASSRIASAYEQYFGPGTRLTVT.

As regards this clone: The read comes to an end 3 residues before the CDR3 does, leaving the germline J gene to fill in the end. The rearrangement uses TRBV18 and TRBJ2-7; TRBD1 matches at 7 bases. CDR3 length: 13 amino acids. The germline V gene encodes CDR1 KGHSH and CDR2 LQKENI. Trimming removed 4 bases from V and 4 bases from J; junction bases left unmatched: 4. The part of the CDR3 DNA that was read is TGTGCCAGCTCACAGACAGGGTTATACGAG. Its translation: CASSQTGLYE. The whole CDR3 reads CASSQTGLYEQYF. The full variable domain, with the rest looked up from reference TRBV18 and TRBJ2-7, is NAGVMQNPRHLVRRRGQEARLRCSPMKGHSHVYWYRQLPEEGLKFMVYLQKENIIDESGMPKERFSAEFPKEGPSILRIQQVVRGDSAAYFCASSQTGLYEQYFGPGTRLTVT.

Concerning this clone: The read ends 3 residues shy of where the CDR3 ends; the end is completed using the germline J gene. The gene calls are TRBV5-1 and TRBJ1-4; D may be TRBD1 (6 bases). This CDR3 has 17 amino acids. V lost 3 bases and J lost 2, with 17 bases in between. Germline CDR1 and CDR2: SGHRS and YFSETQ. The CDR3 spells CASSYRGAGATNEKLFF. The CDR3 DNA, read in part, is TGCGCCAGCAGCTATCGTGGGGCGGGGGCGACTAATGAAAAA.

Concerning this clone: The read is 3 residues too short to cover the CDR3 end, so that end is filled in from the germline J gene. The chain joins TRBV5-1 to TRBJ1-1; D gene unclear. The germline V gene encodes CDR1 SGHRS and CDR2 YFSETQ. This CDR3 spans 16 amino acids. Trimming removed 4 bases from V and 0 bases from J, with 16 bases in between. The CDR3 region is CASSPGVGVMNTEAFF. CDR3 bases read: TGCGCCAGCAGCCCGGGCGTCGGGGTAATGAACACTGAA.

A note on this clone: The read ends 3 residues shy of where the CDR3 ends; the end is completed using the germline J gene. This sequence joins TRBV19 and TRBJ1-2; D not certain. The CDR3 has 15 residues. Per the germline V gene, CDR1 is LNHDA and CDR2 is SQIVND (reference sequence). The CDR3 here is CASSSYINSNQPYTF. The sequenced part of the CDR3 DNA is TGTGCCAGTAGTAGTTACATAAATAGCAATCAGCCC.

On this clone: The read is 3 residues too short to cover the CDR3 end, so that end is filled in from the germline J gene. This chain uses TRBV5-1 with TRBJ2-3; perhaps D is TRBD1 or TRBD2 (5 bases each). This CDR3 spans 17 amino acids. CDR1 and CDR2 from the germline V gene are SGHRS and YFSETQ. Trimming stripped 0 bases from V and 0 bases from J, with 14 bases between. The covered CDR3 bases are TGCGCCAGCAGCTTGGGAGGAAGGGGAGACAGCACAGATACG. It codes for CASSLGGRGDSTDT. The CDR3 as a whole reads CASSLGGRGDSTDTQYF.

Remarks on this clone: Sequencing ends 3 residues short of the CDR3 end; the germline J gene provides the rest. The chain is built from TRBV10-2 and TRBJ2-7, with a possible D match to TRBD2 (6 bases). Germline CDR1 is WSHSY and CDR2 is SAAADI. CDR3 length equals 17 residues. Trimming stripped 1 base from V and 1 base from J, with 17 bases between. Partial CDR3 DNA: TGCGCCAGCAGTGAGTTTGGGATTGGTAGCGGTTCCTACGAG. Translating gives CASSEFGIGSGSYE. The whole CDR3 region reads CASSEFGIGSGSYEQYF.

CDR3 DNA (partial): TGTGCCAGCAGTTTTCCCCGAGGCCACAGGGGGGGCCGGGGCATCTACGAG. Translating gives CASSFPRGHRGGRGIYE. The full CDR3 is CASSFPRGHRGGRGIYEQYF. This chain connects TRBV28 to TRBJ2-7; D may be TRBD1 (8 bases). The read finishes 3 residues shy of the CDR3 end, and the germline J gene is used to complete it. The CDR3 runs 20 residues. Germline V lookup: CDR1 MDHEN, CDR2 SYDVKM. V gave up 3 bases and J gave up 3 bases, with 30 bases separating them.